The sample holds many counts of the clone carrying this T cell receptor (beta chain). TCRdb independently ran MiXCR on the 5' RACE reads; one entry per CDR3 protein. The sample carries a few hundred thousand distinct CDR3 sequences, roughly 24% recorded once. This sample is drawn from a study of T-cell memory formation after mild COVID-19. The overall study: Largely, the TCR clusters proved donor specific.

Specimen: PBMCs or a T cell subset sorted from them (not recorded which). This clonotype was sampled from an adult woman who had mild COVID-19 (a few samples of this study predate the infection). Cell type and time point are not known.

The CDR3 DNA is TGTGCCAGCAGGAGAAGCTCCTACAATGAGCAGTTCTTC. This encodes CASRRSSYNEQFF. The rearrangement uses TRBV12-3 or TRBV12-4 and TRBJ2-1; the D is unclear. This CDR3 spans 13 amino acids. Trimming took off 6 bases at V and 0 bases at J, with 6 bases between the two ends.